The present entry profiles one TCR beta chain with its context. The antigen remains undetermined. Sequencing was performed with immunoSEQ multiplex PCR; in TCRdb, only in-frame clones are kept and a portion is missing. The sample carries 35,000 to 45,000 clones, approximately 86% recorded once. This sample is drawn from a study of OX40 agonist ivuxolimab in advanced cancers. Samples were taken at baseline and on day 1 of cycles 4 and 7. General study points: Dosing at 0.1 to 3.0 mg/kg was accompanied by clonal expansion of CD4+ and CD8+ blood T cells by week 6. Averaged across samples, CD8+ T cells carried more expanded clones than CD4+ did. Some nonresponders likewise displayed low normalized T-cell clonal expansion.

This CDR3 has 18 amino acids. Germline-derived CDR1 and CDR2 are MDHEN and SYDVKM. V lost 5 bases, J lost 2 bases, and 11 bases stayed unmatched. This sample comprised CD4+ or CD8+ T cells sorted from blood, obtained in a trial of the OX40 agonist ivuxolimab. The chain is built from TRBV28 and TRBJ1-4, with 10 positions matching TRBD1. This receptor was identified in an adult with an advanced solid tumor such as melanoma, head and neck, liver or kidney cancer. CDR3 bases: TGTGCCAGCAGTCTATCTCAAAGGGACAGGGGCACTAATGAAAAACTGTTTTTT. It codes for CASSLSQRDRGTNEKLFF.